The next 23 T cell receptor beta chains were all read from a single sample in a study of blood T cells in healthy people across ages. Using a J-beta primer mix together with a sample-barcoded 5' primer, a second PCR was run for roughly 7 to 11 cycles. TCRdb reprocessed the 5' RACE reads via MiXCR and lists one record per CDR3 protein. This table has over 1,500,000 distinct CDR3 sequences, 35% to 50% appearing once. The sample was blood. The source is a human donor in good health.

This clonotype was seen a few times. The genes are TRBV20-1 and TRBJ1-1; 9 bases match TRBD1. The CDR3 spans 14 residues. CDR1 and CDR2 from the germline V gene are DFQATT and SNEGSKA (reference sequence). Unmatched junction bases numbered 5, after V lost 4 bases and J lost 2 bases. CDR3 region: CSATKGQGNTEAFF. CDR3 coding DNA: TGCAGTGCTACTAAGGGACAGGGTAACACTGAAGCTTTCTTT.

V is TRBV6-6 and J is TRBJ2-7; 8 bases agree with TRBD2. There are 16 residues in the CDR3. The germline CDR1 and CDR2 sequences are MNHNY and SVGAGI (reference sequence). The trim removed 0 bases at V and 4 bases at J, leaving 8 bases unmatched. The CDR3 DNA is TGTGCCAGCAGTTACTCGCCGGGGGGGCCAGAATACGAGCAGTACTTC. This sequence encodes CASSYSPGGPEYEQYF.

The sample holds a few counts of this clonotype. The chain has TRBV4-1 and TRBJ1-2; unclear D gene. V lost 1 base and J lost 4, with 19 bases in between. This CDR3 contains 17 residues. Germline V gives CDR1 MGHRA, CDR2 YSYEKL. The CDR3 protein is CASSQVAVAGPSYGYTF. In DNA, the CDR3 is TGCGCCAGCAGCCAAGTGGCCGTTGCCGGCCCCAGCTATGGCTACACCTTC.

This clonotype occurred a few times. The chain carries TRBV5-1 and TRBJ1-2; D unclear. The V end lost 0 bases, the J end lost 2 bases, and 8 bases lay between the germline ends. Germline loops: CDR1 SGHRS, CDR2 YFSETQ. CDR3 length: 14 residues. The DNA for the CDR3 is TGCGCCAGCAGCTTGGGGGAATCCAACTATGGCTACACCTTC. It codes for CASSLGESNYGYTF. The full variable domain, rest sourced from reference TRBV5-1 and TRBJ1-2, is KAGVTQTPRYLIKTRGQQVTLSCSPISGHRSVSWYQQTPGQGLQFLFEYFSETQRNKGNFPGRFSGRQFSNSRSEMNVSTLELGDSALYLCASSLGESNYGYTFGSGTRLTVV.

This clonotype occurred once. V gene TRBV20-1 combines with J gene TRBJ2-2; maybe TRBD2 (5 bases). CDR1 is DFQATT and CDR2 is SNEGSKA in the germline V gene (reference sequence). The CDR3 covers 13 residues. The V end was cut by 3 bases, the J end by 7 bases, with 12 bases between. The CDR3 sequence is CSASHGVSGELFF. Here the CDR3 DNA reads TGCAGTGCTAGTCACGGGGTTAGCGGGGAGCTGTTTTTT.

This clonotype was seen more than once but under ten times. V and J are TRBV29-1 and TRBJ2-1; D could derive from TRBD1 or TRBD2 (5 bases each). V lost 5 bases and J 5 bases, leaving 13 bases between the germline ends. Germline V gene sequence: CDR1 SQVTM, CDR2 ANQGSEA. The CDR3 totals 13 residues. CDR3 DNA: TGCAGCGTTTCCGGGGCCCTCAACAATGAGCAGTTCTTC. Translation gives CSVSGALNNEQFF.

The V call is TRBV7-9, the J call TRBJ1-1; unclear D gene. The CDR3 consists of 12 residues. V was pared by 2 bases and J by 4 bases, with 5 bases between. Germline CDR1 and CDR2: SEHNR and FQNEAQ (reference sequence). This chain's CDR3 is CASSLSTTEAFF. Here the CDR3 DNA reads TGTGCCAGCAGCTTATCCACCACTGAAGCTTTCTTT.

The V and J genes are TRBV27 and TRBJ1-2, with TRBD1 matching 7 bases. From germline, CDR1 is MNHEY and CDR2 SMNVEV (reference sequence). The ends lost 7 bases at V and 8 bases at J; junction bases unmatched: 13. This CDR3 is 14 amino acids long. The CDR3 loop reads CASTSGGTAVGYTF. DNA of the CDR3: TGTGCCAGCACTTCAGGAGGGACAGCCGTCGGCTACACCTTC.

The V and J genes are TRBV20-1 and TRBJ1-6, with D uncertain. In germline, CDR1 is DFQATT, CDR2 SNEGSKA (reference sequence). The CDR3 contains 13 residues. Deletions cut 4 bases from V and 6 bases from J, with 10 bases between. CDR3 sequence: CSAKDVTNSPLHF. In nucleotides, the CDR3 is TGCAGTGCTAAGGACGTGACTAATTCACCCCTCCACTTT.

The genes are TRBV15 and TRBJ2-7; perhaps D is TRBD1 or TRBD2 (5 bases each). The V and J ends lost 0 bases and 7 bases respectively, with 19 bases between them. The CDR3 sequence is 16 residues long. CDR1 LNHNV and CDR2 YYDKDF come from the germline V gene (reference sequence). CDR3: CATSRDPRDPYNEQYF. The CDR3 region has the DNA TGTGCCACCAGCAGAGATCCCAGGGACCCCTACAATGAGCAGTACTTC.

V usage is TRBV2 and J usage is TRBJ2-1, with a tentative D call TRBD2 (6 bases). The V end lost 11 bases, the J end lost 1 base, and 21 bases lay between the germline ends. CDR1 SNHLY and CDR2 FYNNEI come from the germline V gene. The length of the CDR3 is 16 residues. In DNA form, the CDR3 reads TGTGCCGGGCAATCGGGAGTAGCGGTTTCCTACAATGAGCAGTTCTTC. Protein: CAGQSGVAVSYNEQFF.

The chain combines TRBV29-1 with TRBJ2-3; 9 nucleotides match TRBD2. Germline CDR1 reads SQVTM; CDR2 reads ANQGSEA. With 6 bases clipped from V and 5 bases from J, the junction kept 9 bases outside the gene matches. CDR3 length: 14 residues. The CDR3 nucleotides are TGCAGCGTCAGGCGGGGGGGCCAAGGAGATACGCAGTATTTT. This sequence encodes CSVRRGGQGDTQYF.

In regard to this clonotype: Germline and junction disagree at one end, which may indicate a read error. The chain links TRBV7-2 to TRBJ1-2; possibly TRBD1 for D (5 bases). The length of the CDR3 is 15 residues. Germline-derived CDR1 and CDR2 are SGHTA and FQGNSA. Here the CDR3 reads CASSLSIRQSYGCTF. In DNA, the CDR3 is TGTGCCAGCAGCTTATCGATCAGACAGAGTTATGGCTGCACCTTC.

This clonotype appeared a few times. The rearrangement links TRBV18 to TRBJ1-1; a weak D match, TRBD1 (5 bases). Germline CDR1 reads KGHSH; CDR2 reads LQKENI. The V end was cut by 6 bases, the J end by 5 bases, with 16 bases between. CDR3 length: 14 residues. CDR3 in amino acids: CASSTTGRSTEAFF. CDR3 nucleotide sequence: TGTGCCAGCTCTACCACGGGGCGAAGTACTGAAGCTTTCTTT.

This clonotype appeared a few times. The chain recombines TRBV6-2 or TRBV6-3 with TRBJ1-4; D remains unclear. Germline V gives CDR1 MNHEY, CDR2 SVGEGT. The length of the CDR3 is 16 residues. V lost 6 bases, J lost 2 bases, and 16 bases lay in between. CDR3 coding DNA: TGTGCCAGCAGCCCTAGGAAGAACTGGACTAATGAAAAACTGTTTTTT. It translates to CASSPRKNWTNEKLFF.

The rearrangement joins TRBV7-2 to TRBJ2-7, with D perhaps matching TRBD1 (6 bases). Between the trimmed V and J ends, which lost 1 base and 2 bases, there was a span of 18 bases. Germline CDR1 is SGHTA and CDR2 is FQGNSA. The CDR3 length is 17 residues. CDR3 amino acids: CASSLVGLPKGAYEQYF. For the CDR3, the DNA is TGTGCCAGCAGCTTAGTAGGGTTACCGAAGGGGGCCTACGAGCAGTACTTC.

This clonotype was detected a few times. The gene calls are TRBV20-1 and TRBJ1-4, with a possible D match to TRBD1 (6 bases). In germline, CDR1 is DFQATT, CDR2 SNEGSKA (reference sequence). With 3 bases removed from V and 3 bases from J, the gap between germline ends came to 14 bases. CDR3 length: 15 amino acids. For the CDR3, the DNA is TGCAGTGCTAGTGGGGGCGGGTCGGCTAATGAAAAACTGTTTTTT. This codes for CSASGGGSANEKLFF.

This clonotype was observed a handful of times. J is TRBJ2-3 and V is TRBV27, with TRBD1 identical over 9 bases. J was trimmed by 3 bases and V by 0 bases; bases with no gene match: 4. From germline, CDR1 is MNHEY and CDR2 SMNVEV (reference sequence). This CDR3 has 16 residues. CDR3 nucleotide sequence: TGTGCCAGCAGTTTATCCGGACAGGGGCTAACAGATACGCAGTATTTT. This translates into CASSLSGQGLTDTQYF.

The V call is TRBV5-1, the J call TRBJ1-2; possibly TRBD1 for D (6 bases). The CDR3 is 14 residues long. CDR1 SGHRS and CDR2 YFSETQ come from the germline V gene. Trimming removed 3 bases at V and 3 bases at J, with 12 bases between. In nucleotides, the CDR3 is TGCGCCAGCAGCTCCGGGACAACCTACTATGGCTACACCTTC. Its protein product is CASSSGTTYYGYTF.

The chain has TRBV4-1 and TRBJ1-1, with a possible D match to TRBD1 (5 bases). CDR3 length: 18 amino acids. V was cut by 0 bases and J by 3 bases, with 20 bases left in between. The germline V gene encodes CDR1 MGHRA and CDR2 YSYEKL. In DNA form, the CDR3 reads TGCGCCAGCAGCCAAGATAGGTCGGCAGGGAGATATGACACTGAAGCTTTCTTT. It translates to CASSQDRSAGRYDTEAFF.

This clonotype was seen only a few times. This chain connects TRBV6-2 or TRBV6-3 to TRBJ2-1; D is undetermined. The germline CDR1 and CDR2 sequences are MNHEY and SVGEGT. V lost 6 bases and J 9 bases, leaving 12 bases between the germline ends. The CDR3 covers 12 residues. This CDR3 reads CASSPLMVEQFF. CDR3 nucleotides: TGTGCCAGCAGCCCACTCATGGTTGAGCAGTTCTTC.

There are a few counts of this clonotype. The J gene is TRBJ2-7, the V gene TRBV3-1; 7 nucleotides line up with TRBD1. The J call may be mistaken, given a closer DNA end match to TRBJ2-5. This CDR3 comprises 14 residues. CDR1 and CDR2 from the germline V gene are LGHDT and YNNKEL (reference sequence). In DNA, the CDR3 is TGTGCCAGCAGCATTCGGACAGGTCAAGAGACCCAGTACTTC. It codes for CASSIRTGQETQYF.

V gene TRBV4-1 combines with J gene TRBJ2-2; D is uncertain. Germline V gene lookup returns CDR1 MGHRA and CDR2 YSYEKL. This CDR3 is 17 amino acids long. Trimming pared 0 bases from V and 5 bases from J, leaving 16 bases between. CDR3 protein: CASSQEVPLTRTGELFF. CDR3 DNA sequence: TGCGCCAGCAGCCAAGAGGTGCCGCTCACGAGGACCGGGGAGCTGTTTTTT.